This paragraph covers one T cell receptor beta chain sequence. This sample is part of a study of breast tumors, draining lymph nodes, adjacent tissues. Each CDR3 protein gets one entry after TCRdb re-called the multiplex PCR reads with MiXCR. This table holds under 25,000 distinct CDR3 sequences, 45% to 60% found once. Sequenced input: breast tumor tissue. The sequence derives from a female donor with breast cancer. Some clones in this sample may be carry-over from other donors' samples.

CDR3 amino acids: CASRGTSPYEQYF. Written as DNA, the CDR3 is TGTGCCAGCAGGGGGACTAGCCCCTACGAGCAGTACTTC. The chain employs TRBV2 and TRBJ2-7, with 9 bases fitting TRBD2. This CDR3 spans 13 amino acids. Germline trimming cut 6 bases from V and 2 bases from J; bases unmatched to any gene: 2. Germline CDR1 SNHLY, CDR2 FYNNEI.